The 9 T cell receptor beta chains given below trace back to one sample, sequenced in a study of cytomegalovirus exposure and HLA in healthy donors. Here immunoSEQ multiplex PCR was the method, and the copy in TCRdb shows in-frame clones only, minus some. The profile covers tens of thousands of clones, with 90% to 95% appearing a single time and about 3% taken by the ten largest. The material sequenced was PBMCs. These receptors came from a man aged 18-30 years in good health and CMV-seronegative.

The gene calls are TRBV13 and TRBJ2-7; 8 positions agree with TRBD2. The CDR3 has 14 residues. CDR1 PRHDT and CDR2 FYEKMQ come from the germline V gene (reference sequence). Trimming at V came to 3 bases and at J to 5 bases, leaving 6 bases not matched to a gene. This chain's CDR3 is CASSFEREFNEQYF. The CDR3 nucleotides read TGTGCCAGCAGCTTCGAGCGGGAGTTCAACGAGCAGTACTTC.

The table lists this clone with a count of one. CDR3 DNA: TGTGCCAGCAGCGTAGACGTCAACAGGGGGGGGACCCAGTACTTC. It codes for CASSVDVNRGGTQYF. This chain links TRBV9 with TRBJ2-5; maybe TRBD1 (8 bases). From germline, CDR1 is SGDLS and CDR2 YYNGEE. The length of the CDR3 is 15 residues. The V gene lost 0 bases and the J gene lost 7 bases, with 16 bases spanning the gap.

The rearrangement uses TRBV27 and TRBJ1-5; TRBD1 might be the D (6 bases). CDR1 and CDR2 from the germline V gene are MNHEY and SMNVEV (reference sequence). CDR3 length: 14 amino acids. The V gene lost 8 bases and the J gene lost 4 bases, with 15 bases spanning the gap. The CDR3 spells CASSPGADNQPQHF. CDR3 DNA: TGTGCCAGCTCTCCAGGGGCCGATAATCAGCCCCAGCATTTT.

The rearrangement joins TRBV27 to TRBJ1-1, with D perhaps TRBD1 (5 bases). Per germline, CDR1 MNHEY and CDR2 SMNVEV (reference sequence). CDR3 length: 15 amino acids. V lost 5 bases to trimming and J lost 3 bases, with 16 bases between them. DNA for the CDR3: TGTGCCAGCAGTCCAAGGGACTGGAGGGACACTGAAGCTTTCTTT. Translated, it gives CASSPRDWRDTEAFF.

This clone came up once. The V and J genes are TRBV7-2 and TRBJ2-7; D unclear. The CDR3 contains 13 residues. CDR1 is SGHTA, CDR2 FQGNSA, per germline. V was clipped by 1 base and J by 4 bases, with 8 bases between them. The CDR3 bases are TGTGCCAGCAGCTTAGGGGCAGAATACGAGCAGTACTTC. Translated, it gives CASSLGAEYEQYF.

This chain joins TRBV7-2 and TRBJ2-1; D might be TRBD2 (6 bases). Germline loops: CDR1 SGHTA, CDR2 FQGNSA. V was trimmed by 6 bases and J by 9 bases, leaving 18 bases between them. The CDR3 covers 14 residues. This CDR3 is CASSPPLAGFEQFF. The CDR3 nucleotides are TGTGCCAGCAGTCCTCCTCTGGCGGGATTTGAGCAGTTCTTC.

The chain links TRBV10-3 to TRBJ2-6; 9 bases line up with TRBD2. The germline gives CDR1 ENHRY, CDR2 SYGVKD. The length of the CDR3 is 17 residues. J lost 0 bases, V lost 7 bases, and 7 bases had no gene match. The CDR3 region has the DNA TGTGCCATCACCAGAGGGCGGGAGGGCTCTGGGGCCAACGTCCTGACTTTC. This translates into CAITRGREGSGANVLTF.

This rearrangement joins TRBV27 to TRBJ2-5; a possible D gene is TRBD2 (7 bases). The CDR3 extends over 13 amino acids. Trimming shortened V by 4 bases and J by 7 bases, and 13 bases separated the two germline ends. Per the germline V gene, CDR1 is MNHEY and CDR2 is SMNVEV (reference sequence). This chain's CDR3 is CASSYRGGVTQYF. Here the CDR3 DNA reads TGTGCCAGCAGTTATAGGGGGGGCGTGACCCAGTACTTC.

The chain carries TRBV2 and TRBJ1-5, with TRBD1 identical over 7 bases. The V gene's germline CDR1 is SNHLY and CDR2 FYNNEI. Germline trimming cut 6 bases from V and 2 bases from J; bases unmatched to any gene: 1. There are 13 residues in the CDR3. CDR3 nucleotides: TGTGCCAGCAGAGGACAGGGCAATCAGCCCCAGCATTTT. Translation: CASRGQGNQPQHF. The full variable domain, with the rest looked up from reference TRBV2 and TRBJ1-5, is EPEVTQTPSHQVTQMGQEVILRCVPISNHLYFYWYRQILGQKVEFLVSFYNNEISEKSEIFDDQFSVERPDGSNFTLKIRSTKLEDSAMYFCASRGQGNQPQHFGDGTRLSIL.